The sequence of this T cell receptor (beta chain) was determined in a study of T cell clonotyping in hematopoietic cell transplantation. Notes on the study in general: Broader posttransplant TCR repertoire diversity was predicted by graft donor and pretransplant recipient Inverse Simpson Index values. Pathologically expanded recipient clonotypes increased progressively from day 30 to day 180 as diversity fell.

With respect to this clone: Its antigen is unidentified.

CDR3 size: 14 residues. J was trimmed by 2 bases and V by 5 bases; bases with no gene match: 4. Germline assignment: CDR1 PRHDT and CDR2 FYEKMQ (reference sequence). Clones were read by immunoSEQ multiplex PCR, and TCRdb kept only the in-frame ones, dropping some. The sample gives approximately 10,000 clones, more than 75% of which show up once; under 15% is in the top ten. Time point in this sample: recipient sample about 28 days before transplant, after cytoreduction. This TCR derives from a woman between 45 and 60 years old with chronic myeloid leukemia. Some clones in this sample may be carry-over from other donors' samples. The specimen was peripheral blood mononuclear cells, collected before stem cell transplant. This chain links TRBV13 with TRBJ2-3; TRBD1 matches at 7 bases. This CDR3 reads CASSPGTATDTQYF. In DNA, the CDR3 is TGTGCCAGCAGCCCAGGGACAGCCACAGATACGCAGTATTTT.